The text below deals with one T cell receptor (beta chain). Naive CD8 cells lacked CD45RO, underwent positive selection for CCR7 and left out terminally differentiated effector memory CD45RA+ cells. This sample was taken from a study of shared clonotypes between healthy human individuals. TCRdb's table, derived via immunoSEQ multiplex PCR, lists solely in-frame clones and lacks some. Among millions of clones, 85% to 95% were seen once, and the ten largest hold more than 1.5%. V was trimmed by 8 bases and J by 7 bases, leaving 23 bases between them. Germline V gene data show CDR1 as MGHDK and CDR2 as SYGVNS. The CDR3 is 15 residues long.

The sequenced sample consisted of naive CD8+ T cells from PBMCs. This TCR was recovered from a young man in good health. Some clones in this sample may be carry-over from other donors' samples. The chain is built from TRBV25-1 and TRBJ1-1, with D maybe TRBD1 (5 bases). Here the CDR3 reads CASSTHPRDYGEAFF. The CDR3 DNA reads TGTGCCAGCTCGACCCACCCACGGGACTACGGTGAAGCTTTCTTT.